What follows is one T cell receptor beta chain and its context. The target antigen is unknown. Molecular barcoding with unique molecular identifiers was used for the TCRbeta library. From the PCR reads, TCRdb called clonotypes with MiXCR, one entry per CDR3 protein. The table shows some 130,000 distinct CDR3 sequences, with roughly 9% occurring only once. These data come from a study of T-cell reconstitution after alpha-beta-depleted transplantation in children. Study-wide points: After transplant, at about two months, alpha-beta T cells were reportedly derived from several hundred expanded graft clones.

This specimen was PBMCs, mostly from graft donor cells, taken 180 days after TCRalphabeta/CD19-depleted stem cell transplant. This receptor was taken from a girl in the first two years of life who had a stem cell transplant for combined immunodeficiency, so the T cells may come from the graft donor.

The CDR3 region is CSVDLMGEYEQYF. The CDR3 DNA follows: TGCAGCGTTGATTTAATGGGGGAGTACGAGCAGTACTTC. The chain uses TRBV29-1 and TRBJ2-7; TRBD1 or TRBD2 may be the D gene (5 bases each). V lost 3 bases to trimming and J lost 4 bases, with 13 bases between them. Germline lookup yields CDR1 SQVTM and CDR2 ANQGSEA. The CDR3 covers 13 residues.